These T cell receptor beta chains were read from a single sample in a study of blood T cells in healthy people across ages. TCRdb re-called the 5' RACE reads with MiXCR, one entry per CDR3 protein. The sample lists 850,000 to 1,300,000 distinct CDR3 sequences, roughly 45% occurring once. The source material was blood. These TCRs come from a woman in her sixties or seventies in good health. CDR3s include the opening cysteine and the closing phenylalanine or tryptophan. Each record gives: clone size, V gene, CDR3 protein. Size is omitted from some rows. Given values are once, few, many or a class for expanded clones.

>few|TRBV20-1
CSAKIVAGARETQYF
>many|TRBV18
CASQKLQGARSGNEQFF
>.|TRBV11-2
CASSSGGGTPSYEQYF
>.|TRBV6-2/TRBV6-3
CASSYQVTRGELFF
>.|TRBV5-1
CASSPDGTGDETQYF
>once|TRBV5-1
CASSASERGDTQYF
>.|TRBV11-2
CASSLVTGALAGRETQYF
>.|TRBV6-2/TRBV6-3
CASRGNGDTQYF
>.|TRBV12-3/TRBV12-4
CASTAGLNIQYF
>.|TRBV5-5
CASLGAYTQYF
>.|TRBV7-9
CASSPTGTSAYNEQFF
>few|TRBV6-5
CASSYSWEIQETQYF
>few|TRBV4-1
CASSQPTSGTIYEQYF
>few|TRBV18
CASSGLAVKDEQYF
>few|TRBV27
CASSNSRAYNSPLHF
>once|TRBV3-1
CASSQGGGRQYEQYF
>.|TRBV6-2/TRBV6-3
CASSYRGTGETQYF
>few|TRBV20-1
CSAKRTGPEDTQYF
>.|TRBV21-1
CASSKAPVGIGLAGGQYNEQFF
>.|TRBV2
CASREGVAGVTGEQFF
>.|TRBV12-3/TRBV12-4
CASSPLAGDMQYF
>few|TRBV10-3
CAIRGQENYGYTF
>.|TRBV12-3/TRBV12-4
CASSLGVRDLADYGYTF
>.|TRBV27
CASSLSPTGWYTEAFF
>.|TRBV29-1
CSALDLGADTQYF
>many|TRBV7-9
CASSFGTSGRKETQYF
>.|TRBV7-2
CASSTPGAGSSYNEQFF
>.|TRBV27
CASSFETSGSADTQYF
>few|TRBV20-1
CSARELALPPYEQYF
>.|TRBV2
CASSEARESYGYTF
>.|TRBV20-1
CSAKGIGLADEQFF
>.|TRBV13
CASSIFGTSGSPYEQYF
>.|TRBV11-2
CASSLDRVQHGYTF
>.|TRBV6-6
CASSFDNTYEQYF
>.|TRBV20-1
CSALPGTRFSVGDEQFF
>few|TRBV5-1
CASSLLGADASTDTQYF
>.|TRBV11-2
CASSGFLGTFGTQYF
>.|TRBV28
CASMHTGELFF
>.|TRBV9
CASSVTSGRSYNEQVF
>few|TRBV20-1
CSARDISGSAFSTDTQYF
>once|TRBV5-6
CASSLLGASGTPNTGELFF
>few|TRBV7-2
CASSYEGYNEKLFF
>.|TRBV24-1
CATSDLQSGPNEQFF
>.|TRBV5-6
CASSLAKGFQGYEQFF
>.|TRBV10-3
CAISEAGGGYTF
>.|TRBV29-1
CSVSGLWQSGSYEQYF
>.|TRBV18
CASSPTPIYEQYF
>few|TRBV27
CASSSQGALETQYF
>.|TRBV30
CAWSETYTDTQYF
>.|TRBV19
CASSMGHNQETQYF
>few|TRBV4-2
CASSQRPGLAGYNEQFF